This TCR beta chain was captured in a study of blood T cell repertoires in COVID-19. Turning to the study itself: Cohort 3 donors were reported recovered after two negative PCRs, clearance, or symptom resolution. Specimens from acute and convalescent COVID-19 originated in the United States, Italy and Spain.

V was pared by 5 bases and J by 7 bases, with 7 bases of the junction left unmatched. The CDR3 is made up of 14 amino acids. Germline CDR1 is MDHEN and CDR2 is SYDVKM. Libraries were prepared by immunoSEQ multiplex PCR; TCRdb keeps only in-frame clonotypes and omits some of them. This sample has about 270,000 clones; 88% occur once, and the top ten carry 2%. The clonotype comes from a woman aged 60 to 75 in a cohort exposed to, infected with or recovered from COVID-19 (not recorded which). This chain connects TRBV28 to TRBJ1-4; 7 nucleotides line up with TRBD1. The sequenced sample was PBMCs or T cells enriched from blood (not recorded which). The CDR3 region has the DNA TGTGCCAGCAGTCCTCCCTACAGGGGTGAAAAACTGTTTTTT. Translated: CASSPPYRGEKLFF.